This note documents a single T cell receptor beta chain sequence. Its antigen is unknown. This sample was taken from a study of early T cells in non-severe SARS-CoV-2 infection. Study information: The study sequenced bulk RNA from unsorted whole blood, with chains unpaired. General observations from the study: VDJdb matching, biased toward anti-spike CD8 responses, missed private and CD4 specificities.

MiXCR, run by TCRdb on the 5' RACE reads, gives a single entry per CDR3 protein. The sample lists around 76,000 distinct CDR3 sequences, around 15% occurring once. The source was whole blood, collected at baseline. The receptor was derived from an adult who was a healthcare worker with PCR-confirmed SARS-CoV-2 infection or an uninfected control (not recorded which).

CDR3 amino acids: CASSQGAYGYTF. CDR3 nucleotide sequence: TGTGCCAGCAGCCAGGGAGCCTATGGCTACACCTTC. The V and J genes are TRBV3-1 and TRBJ1-2, with D unclear. The V end was cut by 3 bases, the J end by 4 bases, with 6 bases between. The CDR3 runs 12 residues. Germline V CDR1 and CDR2: LGHDT, YNNKEL (reference sequence).